The T cell receptor (beta chain) described here comes from a study of OX40 agonist ivuxolimab in advanced cancers. Study context: As their treatment, patients were administered ivuxolimab, an agonistic anti-OX40 (CD134) antibody. Administration of intravenous ivuxolimab to patients occurred every 2 weeks at 0.01 to 10 mg/kg.

This table comes from immunoSEQ multiplex PCR, and its TCRdb copy is limited to in-frame clones, with some not included. The sample gives more than 70,000 clones, approximately 78% of which show up once; 5% is in the top ten. This clone appeared once. The material sequenced was CD4+ or CD8+ T cells sorted from blood, taken in a trial of the OX40 agonist ivuxolimab. This TCR came from an adult with an advanced solid tumor such as melanoma, head and neck, liver or kidney cancer.

The DNA of the CDR3 is TGTGCCAGCAGTTTACTAATAGGACAGGTTCTGAACACTGAAGCTTTCTTT. Translating it yields CASSLLIGQVLNTEAFF. The chain employs TRBV28 and TRBJ1-1; 7 nucleotides align to TRBD1. J gave up 0 bases and V 2 bases, and 9 bases lay outside the gene matches. CDR3 size: 17 residues. Germline-derived CDR1 and CDR2 are MDHEN and SYDVKM.